The clone carrying this TCR beta chain has a count of ten or more. Its specificity is not known. Germline V gene data show CDR1 as DFQATT and CDR2 as SNEGSKA (reference sequence). The trim removed 6 bases at V and 8 bases at J, leaving 12 bases unmatched. The CDR3 is 13 amino acids. It was with a sample-barcoded 5' primer and a J-beta primer mix that a second PCR of about 6 to 11 cycles was run. Via MiXCR, TCRdb re-called the 5' RACE reads, giving one row per CDR3 protein. The sample holds around 1.7 million distinct CDR3 sequences; 28% are singletons and the top ten take about 7.7%. The data were obtained in a study of blood T cells in healthy people across ages. Overall study: When template switching was applied, about one barcoded beta molecule was captured per two T cells. General observations from the study: Long-lived donors exceeded aged donors in naive CD4+ cells and diversity.

Sequenced input: blood. The chain uses TRBV20-1 and TRBJ2-7; 8 bases align to TRBD2. This sequence originates from a woman in her 30s in good health. CDR3 nucleotide sequence: TGCAGTGCGCCGGGACTAGGGGGACATCAGCAGTACTTC. Residues: CSAPGLGGHQQYF.